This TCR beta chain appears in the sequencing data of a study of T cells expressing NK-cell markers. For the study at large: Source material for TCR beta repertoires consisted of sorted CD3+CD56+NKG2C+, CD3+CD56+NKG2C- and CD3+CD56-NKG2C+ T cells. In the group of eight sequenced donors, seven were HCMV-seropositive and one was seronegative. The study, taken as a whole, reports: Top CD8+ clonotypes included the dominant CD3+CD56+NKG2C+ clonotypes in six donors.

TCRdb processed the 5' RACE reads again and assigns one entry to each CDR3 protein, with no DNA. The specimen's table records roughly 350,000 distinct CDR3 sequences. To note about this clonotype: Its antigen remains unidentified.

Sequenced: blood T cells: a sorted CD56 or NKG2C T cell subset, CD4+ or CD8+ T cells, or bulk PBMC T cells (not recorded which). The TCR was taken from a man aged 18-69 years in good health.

The CDR3 sequence: CATSRETSRVTDTQYF. The rearrangement uses TRBV15 and TRBJ2-3; TCRdb's D call of TRBD2 is untestable without DNA. Germline-derived CDR1 and CDR2 are LNHNV and YYDKDF (reference sequence). CDR3 length: 16 amino acids.